Shown below are 6 T cell receptor beta chains from a single sample sequenced in a study of cytomegalovirus exposure and HLA in healthy donors. The PCR was carried out with 60 Vbeta primers and 13 Jbeta primers. Measured with immunoSEQ multiplex PCR; TCRdb has only the in-frame clones, and not every one. This listing includes about 39,000 clones. Material for sequencing was PBMCs. These receptors all stem from a male donor in good health and CMV-seronegative.

V and J are TRBV30 and TRBJ2-3; 10 bases match TRBD2. The CDR3 sequence is 16 residues long. Germline CDR1 reads GTSNPN; CDR2 reads SVGIG (reference sequence). V shed 0 bases and J 5 bases; nucleotides not matched to a gene: 8. CDR3 nucleotides: TGTGCCTGGAGTGTGGGTCTAGCGGGGGCGAGAGATACGCAGTATTTT. This codes for CAWSVGLAGARDTQYF.

CDR3 nucleotide sequence: TGTGCCAGCAGTTTGGCGGCAGGGGGCGGTGAAAAACTGTTTTTT. It codes for CASSLAAGGGEKLFF. This sequence joins TRBV28 and TRBJ1-4, with 8 bases matching TRBD1. CDR3 length: 15 amino acids. J gave up 7 bases and V 3 bases, and 7 bases lay outside the gene matches. Germline-derived CDR1 and CDR2 are MDHEN and SYDVKM.

The chain combines TRBV19 with TRBJ2-1; possible D gene TRBD2, 5 bases. CDR3 length: 13 amino acids. Germline V lookup: CDR1 LNHDA, CDR2 SQIVND (reference sequence). Trimming stripped 3 bases from V and 6 bases from J, with 9 bases between. CDR3: CASSMGESNEQFF. The CDR3 nucleotides read TGTGCCAGTAGTATGGGAGAAAGCAATGAGCAGTTCTTC.

The chain carries TRBV6-5 and TRBJ1-1; a possible D gene is TRBD1 (5 bases). The CDR3 covers 14 residues. Germline V lookup: CDR1 MNHEY, CDR2 SVGAGI. V lost 5 bases and J lost 1, with 11 bases in between. The CDR3 loop is CASSPEDRNTEAFF. CDR3 in DNA: TGTGCCAGCAGTCCAGAAGACAGGAACACTGAAGCTTTCTTT.

The chain carries TRBV14 and TRBJ1-1; the match to TRBD1 covers 8 bases. CDR1 and CDR2 (germline): SGHDN, FVKESK. The V segment lost 5 bases and the J segment 2 bases; nucleotides outside the gene matches: 7. CDR3 length equals 15 residues. The CDR3 is CASSVLRGLNTEAFF. CDR3 bases: TGTGCCAGCAGCGTACTCAGGGGGCTTAACACTGAAGCTTTCTTT.

The chain links TRBV5-4 to TRBJ2-1; 10 bases agree with TRBD2. Unmatched junction bases numbered 15, after V lost 5 bases and J lost 10 bases. The CDR3 consists of 16 residues. The germline CDR1 and CDR2 sequences are SGHNT and YYREEE (reference sequence). CDR3 nucleotide sequence: TGTGCCAGCAGGGACGGGATGCTAGCGGGGGAAGGGGAGCAGTTCTTC. Encoded protein: CASRDGMLAGEGEQFF.